A single sample gave rise to the 18 T cell receptor beta chains below, sequenced in a study of OX40 agonist ivuxolimab in advanced cancers. Assay used: immunoSEQ multiplex PCR; TCRdb lists only in-frame clones, some missing. The data hold fewer than 60,000 clones, with 75% to 90% observed a single time. This specimen consisted of CD4+ or CD8+ T cells sorted from blood, obtained in a trial of the OX40 agonist ivuxolimab. The receptors here all came from an adult with an advanced solid tumor such as melanoma, head and neck, liver or kidney cancer.

CDR3 nucleotides: TGTGCCATCAGTGTTTCAGGGGGATCCGGGGCCAACGTCCTGACTTTC. Its translation is CAISVSGGSGANVLTF. The rearrangement links TRBV10-3 to TRBJ2-6, with 7 bases fitting TRBD1. The CDR3 runs 16 residues. Per germline, CDR1 ENHRY and CDR2 SYGVKD. The V segment lost 4 bases and the J segment 4 bases; nucleotides outside the gene matches: 7.

This clone has a handful of counts. The chain has TRBV6-6 and TRBJ2-6; 7 bases are shared with TRBD1. With V trimmed by 6 bases and J by 0 bases, 5 bases remained unmatched. The CDR3 length is 16 residues. The germline CDR1 and CDR2 sequences are MNHNY and SVGAGI (reference sequence). Here the CDR3 DNA reads TGTGCCAGCAGGCGACAGGGATTCTCTGGGGCCAACGTCCTGACTTTC. Amino acid sequence: CASRRQGFSGANVLTF.

This chain uses TRBV7-3 with TRBJ2-3, with a weak D call TRBD2 (7 bases). V lost 2 bases and J 1 base, leaving 10 bases between the germline ends. The CDR3 has 15 amino acids. Germline-derived CDR1 and CDR2 are SGHTA and FQGTGA. In DNA form, the CDR3 reads TGTGCCAGCAGCTTAGCGGGGGCGGGCACAGATACGCAGTATTTT. As protein: CASSLAGAGTDTQYF.

This rearrangement joins TRBV18 to TRBJ2-2; D is undetermined. Germline lookup yields CDR1 KGHSH and CDR2 LQKENI. The CDR3 is 12 amino acids. V dropped 2 bases and J dropped 4 bases, with 2 bases sitting between them. The CDR3 bases are TGTGCCAGCTCACCAGGCACCGGGGAGCTGTTTTTT. It encodes CASSPGTGELFF.

The chain has TRBV5-1 and TRBJ1-6, with D tentatively TRBD1 (6 bases). Germline CDR1 reads SGHRS; CDR2 reads YFSETQ. V was pared by 0 bases and J by 11 bases, with 9 bases between. The CDR3 loop spans 13 amino acids. CDR3 nucleotide sequence: TGCGCCAGCAGCTTGGAGGGGGATCCACCCCTCCACTTT. It translates to CASSLEGDPPLHF.

J is TRBJ1-1 and V is TRBV11-1, with unresolved D. V gave up 5 bases and J gave up 4 bases, with 17 bases separating them. The CDR3 is made up of 15 amino acids. Germline CDR1 and CDR2: SGHAT and FQDESV (reference sequence). CDR3 in DNA: TGTGCCAGCAGCAACCGGGAAGAGGGAAGCACTGAAGCTTTCTTT. It yields the protein CASSNREEGSTEAFF. The variable domain in full, completed from reference TRBV11-1 and TRBJ1-1, reads EAEVAQSPRYKITEKSQAVAFWCDPISGHATLYWYRQILGQGPELLVQFQDESVVDDSQLPKDRFSAERLKGVDSTLKIQPAELGDSAMYLCASSNREEGSTEAFFGQGTRLTVV.

The rearrangement uses TRBV12-5 and TRBJ2-1, with D unclear. Germline-derived CDR1 and CDR2 are LGHNT and FRNRAP. The CDR3 consists of 16 residues. The V end lost 7 bases, the J end lost 0 bases, and 16 bases lay between the germline ends. DNA of the CDR3: TGTGCTAGTGATTTCCTTGGGCGTAGCTCCTACAATGAGCAGTTCTTC. It specifies CASDFLGRSSYNEQFF. The variable domain in full, completed from reference TRBV12-5 and TRBJ2-1, reads DARVTQTPRHKVTEMGQEVTMRCQPILGHNTVFWYRQTMMQGLELLAYFRNRAPLDDSGMPKDRFSAEMPDATLATLKIQPSEPRDSAVYFCASDFLGRSSYNEQFFGPGTRLTVL.

The chain joins TRBV14 to TRBJ2-3; 11 bases align to TRBD2. The length of the CDR3 is 16 residues. From germline, CDR1 is SGHDN and CDR2 FVKESK. The V gene end was trimmed by 4 bases and the J gene end by 6 bases; junction bases not matched to a gene: 9. The DNA for the CDR3 is TGTGCCAGCAGCCCTTGGACTAGCGGGTATTCTGATACGCAGTATTTT. It encodes CASSPWTSGYSDTQYF. Supplemented by reference TRBV14 and TRBJ2-3, the full variable domain reads EAGVTQFPSHSVIEKGQTVTLRCDPISGHDNLYWYRRVMGKEIKFLLHFVKESKQDESGMPNNRFLAERTGGTYSTLKVQPAELEDSGVYFCASSPWTSGYSDTQYFGPGTRLTVL.

This sequence joins TRBV5-1 and TRBJ2-3; a possible D gene is TRBD1 (6 bases). Trimming removed 1 base from V and 0 bases from J, with 9 bases in between. CDR3 size: 15 residues. Looked up from germline, CDR1 is SGHRS and CDR2 is YFSETQ. In DNA form, the CDR3 reads TGCGCCAGCAGCTTGACTCAGGGGAGCACAGATACGCAGTATTTT. Translating gives CASSLTQGSTDTQYF.

The rearrangement uses TRBV4-2 and TRBJ2-7; 8 nucleotides match TRBD2. The CDR3 totals 15 residues. V lost 3 bases, J lost 6 bases, and 10 bases stayed unmatched. The germline gives CDR1 LGHNA, CDR2 YNFKEQ. The CDR3 sequence: CASSHAGGDYGEQYF. CDR3 nucleotides: TGTGCCAGCAGCCATGCGGGGGGAGACTACGGCGAGCAGTACTTC.

This clone was observed once. The gene calls are TRBV18 and TRBJ2-2, with D tentatively TRBD1 or TRBD2 (5 bases each). Germline V CDR1 and CDR2: KGHSH, LQKENI. Between the trimmed V and J ends, which lost 3 bases and 7 bases, there was a span of 21 bases. The CDR3 loop spans 17 amino acids. The CDR3 DNA reads TGTGCCAGCTCACCGGACCGGCAGGGAGTAGGAGTCGGGGAGCTGTTTTTT. Its translation: CASSPDRQGVGVGELFF.

The chain uses TRBV7-9 and TRBJ1-2, with D possibly matching TRBD1 (5 bases). V gave up 0 bases and J gave up 0 bases, with 11 bases separating them. CDR1 SEHNR and CDR2 FQNEAQ come from the germline V gene (reference sequence). The CDR3 covers 16 residues. As DNA, the CDR3 is TGTGCCAGCAGCTTAGCCGGGACCGAAGCTAACTATGGCTACACCTTC. Its translation: CASSLAGTEANYGYTF.

This rearrangement joins TRBV7-9 to TRBJ2-2; D is uncertain. The ends were cut back, 1 base at V and 2 bases at J, with 8 bases in the middle. The V gene's germline CDR1 is SEHNR and CDR2 FQNEAQ (reference sequence). CDR3 size: 15 residues. CDR3 sequence reads: CASSLGAVNTGELFF. The CDR3 DNA reads as TGTGCCAGCAGCTTAGGGGCTGTTAACACCGGGGAGCTGTTTTTT.

V gene TRBV6-1 combines with J gene TRBJ1-1; 7 bases line up with TRBD1. V trimming: 7 bases; J trimming: 7 bases; junction bases outside the gene matches: 9. The CDR3 contains 13 residues. CDR1 and CDR2 from the germline V gene are MNHNS and SASEGT. CDR3 sequence (DNA): TGTGCCAGCACAAAGGGGGCAGGGATTGAAGCTTTCTTT. Translated, it gives CASTKGAGIEAFF.

This CDR3 reads CASSKNPGANVLTF. As DNA, the CDR3 is TGTGCCAGCAGCAAAAACCCTGGGGCCAACGTCCTGACTTTC. V and J are TRBV7-9 and TRBJ2-6; D is unresolved. From germline, CDR1 is SEHNR and CDR2 FQNEAQ (reference sequence). The V end was cut by 5 bases, the J end by 2 bases, with 7 bases between. The CDR3 runs to 14 residues.

The chain links TRBV27 to TRBJ2-5; TRBD1 aligns across 12 bases. Germline CDR1 and CDR2: MNHEY and SMNVEV (reference sequence). Germline trimming cut 4 bases from V and 5 bases from J; bases unmatched to any gene: 8. CDR3 length: 16 residues. The CDR3 loop is CASSSGTGGVWETQYF. CDR3 bases: TGTGCCAGCAGTTCAGGGACAGGGGGCGTCTGGGAGACCCAGTACTTC.

This chain connects TRBV23-1 to TRBJ1-2; no reliable D call. TRBV23-1 is flagged as an ORF with uncertain function. The CDR3 runs 13 residues. Trimming pared 6 bases from V and 5 bases from J, leaving 13 bases between. The CDR3 DNA is TGCGCCAGCAGCAGGAGTTTAGGATATGGCTACACCTTC. It encodes CASSRSLGYGYTF.

The chain uses TRBV7-9 and TRBJ1-5, with D perhaps matching TRBD1 (5 bases). Germline loops: CDR1 SEHNR, CDR2 FQNEAQ (reference sequence). V gave up 5 bases and J gave up 7 bases, with 15 bases separating them. CDR3 length: 14 amino acids. The CDR3 protein is CASSDGGGEQPQHF. Written as DNA, the CDR3 is TGTGCCAGCAGCGACGGCGGGGGGGAGCAGCCCCAGCATTTT.